The TCR beta chain under discussion was sequenced for a study of OX40 agonist ivuxolimab in advanced cancers. With regard to the full study: Ivuxolimab was an agonistic, fully human IgG2 monoclonal antibody directed against OX40 (CD134), a costimulatory receptor. Intravenous ivuxolimab was administered to patients every 2 weeks at six dose levels: 0.01, 0.1, 0.3, 1.5, 3 and 10 mg/kg. Among the roughly 50 dose-escalation patients, about 20 had hepatocellular carcinoma, some 15 melanoma, 9 renal cell carcinoma and 9 head and neck cancer. A male proportion of nearly 85% and a mean age of approximately 61 years, ranging from about 20 to 79, were recorded for the dose-escalation cohort. Patients were allowed to have had prior anti-PD-1, anti-PD-L1 or anti-CTLA-4 therapy, and 40% of the dose-escalation patients had previously received checkpoint inhibitors. Partial responses occurred in three dose-escalation patients: two with cutaneous melanoma and one with hepatocellular carcinoma. The purpose of peripheral TCRbeta sequencing was to test whether ivuxolimab changed TCR sequence diversity and led to clonal T-cell expansion. The monotherapy dose-escalation portion (N of about 52 patients) of the phase I ivuxolimab trial is reported in the paper. Here is what the overall study found, with its caveats: Which antigens the clonally expanded peripheral T cells were specific for was not determined. Partial responders in the 0.1-3.0 mg/kg groups had among the lowest normalized peripheral clonal expansion, especially among CD8+ T cells. Low levels of normalized T-cell clonal expansion were also shown by some nonresponding patients. At doses of 0.1 to 3.0 mg/kg, clonal expansion of both CD4+ and CD8+ blood T cells was observed from baseline to week 6. After ivuxolimab, expanded clones were on average more numerous among CD8+ T cells than among CD4+ T cells.

From the cysteine up to the phenylalanine, the CDR3 has a length of 14 residues. Kept here is only the CDR3 DNA, which spans 42 bases and is read in frame from base 1. V and J lose 6 bases and 6 bases, and a span of 16 bases separates them. From a lookup of the germline V gene, CDR1 and CDR2 are SGHTA and FQGNSA. The trial excluded patients who had a history of autoimmune disease or were on systemic immunosuppression. Peripheral blood for TCR sequencing was drawn from every dose cohort at baseline, at cycle 4 day 1 and at cycle 7 day 1. The samples were drawn from a first-in-human, open-label, multicenter phase I dose-escalation trial of ivuxolimab. The trial enrolled adults with locally advanced or metastatic head and neck squamous cell, hepatocellular, melanoma or renal cell carcinoma. CD4+ and CD8+ T cells were sorted separately from peripheral blood before TCR sequencing. This clone was detected only a few times. The specificity of this receptor is unknown. Per-base quality was not reported, and no clone a single base away is much larger than it.

For sequencing of the TCRbeta CDR3 region, genomic DNA was extracted from the sorted cells. The immunoSEQ Assay was used for sequencing of TCRbeta CDR3 regions. In TCRdb, the immuneACCESS table is reduced to in-frame sequences with V and J assigned. These tables do not hold every clone; where another copy was compared, an unresolved V gene accounts for under half, and the others remain unexplained. The sample table holds some 17,000 clones, of which around 80% were seen once. The top ten hold roughly 24% of the sample. Sequenced material: CD4+ or CD8+ T cells sorted from blood, taken in a trial of the OX40 agonist ivuxolimab. The chain was built from TRBV7-2 and TRBJ2-3; TRBD2 could be the D gene, as 5 bases match. The clonotype comes from an adult with an advanced solid tumor such as melanoma, head and neck, liver or kidney cancer. CDR3 loop: CASRSSLAWDTQYF. The DNA sequence follows: TGTGCCAGCAGATCGAGCCTAGCCTGGGATACGCAGTATTTT.